The text below deals with one T cell receptor (beta chain). Its antigen is unidentified. The entry originates in a study of T cell repertoires in cytomegalovirus infection. Turning to the study itself: Newly reported HLA-C-restricted and thoroughly characterized HLA-B-restricted CMV epitopes were employed. Public TCR beta signature analysis indicated the presence of both CMV infection and matching HLA type.

Study conclusions and caveats: HLA-C-restricted, CMV-specific TCR beta clonotypes were dominant ex vivo.

TCRdb re-derived calls from the reads in MiXCR, one entry per CDR3 protein. The sample holds 550,000 to 850,000 distinct CDR3 sequences, roughly 36% seen once. Germline V gives CDR1 KGHSH, CDR2 LQKENI. V lost 3 bases and J 2 bases, leaving 11 bases between the germline ends. This CDR3 has 14 residues. The origin of this receptor is a human donor in good health (CMV status not recorded). Some clones in this sample may be carry-over from other donors' samples. This specimen consisted of cultured PBMCs, obtained from culture after CMV antigen stimulation. The chain employs TRBV18 and TRBJ2-7; D gene unclear. CDR3 coding DNA: TGTGCCAGCTCACCCTACAGTCCCACCTACGAGCAGTACTTC. This translates into CASSPYSPTYEQYF.